This T cell receptor beta chain stems from a study of neurological immune-mediated disorders. One entry per CDR3 protein, called by TCRdb with MiXCR from the 5' RACE reads. The table shows about 120,000 distinct CDR3 sequences, with 3% to 3.5% occurring only once. This clonotype was detected ten times or more. V was trimmed by 1 base and J by 6 bases, leaving 12 bases between them. The CDR3 totals 14 residues. The germline V gene encodes CDR1 LNHDA and CDR2 SQIVND (reference sequence). J is TRBJ1-1 and V is TRBV19; D gene ambiguous. The sequenced material came from PBMCs. This TCR was recovered from a woman in her thirties with multiple sclerosis. CDR3 in DNA: TGTGCCAGTAGTATAGGGGGTTCGGGCCCTGAAGCTTTCTTT. The encoded protein is CASSIGGSGPEAFF.